This T cell receptor (beta chain) came from a study of cytomegalovirus exposure and HLA in healthy donors. A single count supports this clone. The study ran its PCR with 60 Vbeta and 13 Jbeta primers. Produced via immunoSEQ multiplex PCR; TCRdb's table is partial and in-frame only. The sample has approximately 240,000 clones, 85% to 90% seen once. Germline lookup yields CDR1 SEHNR and CDR2 FQNEAQ (reference sequence). The CDR3 has 16 residues. V gave up 2 bases and J gave up 6 bases; unmatched junction bases: 8. The material sequenced was PBMCs. The chain employs TRBV7-9 and TRBJ2-2, with 8 bases identical to TRBD2. The sequence derives from a woman aged 18-30 years in good health and CMV-seronegative. CDR3 amino acids: CASSLHGTSLAGELFF. The DNA of the CDR3 is TGTGCCAGCAGCTTACATGGGACTAGTCTTGCCGGGGAGCTGTTTTTT.